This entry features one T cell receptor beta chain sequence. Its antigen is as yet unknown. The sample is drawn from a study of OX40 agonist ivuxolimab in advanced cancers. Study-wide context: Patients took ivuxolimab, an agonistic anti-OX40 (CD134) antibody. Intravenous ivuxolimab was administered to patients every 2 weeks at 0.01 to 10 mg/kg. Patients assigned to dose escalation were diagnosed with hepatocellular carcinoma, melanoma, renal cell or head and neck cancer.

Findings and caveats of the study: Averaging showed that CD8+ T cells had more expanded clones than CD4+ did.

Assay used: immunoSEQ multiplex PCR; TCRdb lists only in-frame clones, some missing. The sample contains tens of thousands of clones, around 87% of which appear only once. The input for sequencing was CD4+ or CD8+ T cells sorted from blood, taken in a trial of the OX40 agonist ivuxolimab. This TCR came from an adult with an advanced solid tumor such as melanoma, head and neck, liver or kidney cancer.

CDR3 bases: TGCGCCAGCAGCTACGCCGGGACAGGGGTGGAAAAACTGTTTTTT. It is translated as CASSYAGTGVEKLFF. V and J are TRBV5-1 and TRBJ1-4; 10 nucleotides match TRBD1. The CDR3 spans 15 residues. The V gene's germline CDR1 is SGHRS and CDR2 YFSETQ. The V gene end was trimmed by 3 bases and the J gene end by 8 bases; junction bases not matched to a gene: 7. Looking up the rest from reference TRBV5-1 and TRBJ1-4 gives the full variable domain: KAGVTQTPRYLIKTRGQQVTLSCSPISGHRSVSWYQQTPGQGLQFLFEYFSETQRNKGNFPGRFSGRQFSNSRSEMNVSTLELGDSALYLCASSYAGTGVEKLFFGSGTQLSVL.